A selection of T cell receptor beta chains follows, all from one sample in a study of T cells expressing NK-cell markers. TCRdb reprocessed the 5' RACE reads and reports one entry per CDR3 protein, with no DNA. The sample has 150,000 to 180,000 distinct CDR3 sequences; the top ten hold around a third. Sequencing input: blood T cells: a sorted CD56 or NKG2C T cell subset, CD4+ or CD8+ T cells, or bulk PBMC T cells (not recorded which). These receptors originate from a woman in her forties or fifties in good health. Each CDR3 is given with its conserved first and last residue.

V gene	J gene	CDR3 protein
TRBV20-1	TRBJ2-7	CSASERIIAYEQYF
TRBV27	TRBJ1-5	CASTTGNQPQHF
TRBV3-1	TRBJ2-5	CASSRTSGFGETQYF
TRBV25-1	TRBJ1-2	CASSVAGDPNYGYTF
TRBV20-1	TRBJ2-1	CSARDLAGGPEQFF
TRBV19	TRBJ2-1	CASSIYPWDEQFF
TRBV19	TRBJ2-1	CASSIATSGGTDEQFF
TRBV6-5	TRBJ1-2	CASSRTGDYGYTF
TRBV19	TRBJ2-1	CASSPTGLAGDGEQFF
TRBV20-1	TRBJ2-1	CSAWGLWGGEQFF
TRBV7-9	TRBJ2-5	CASSTPGQGAQETQYF
TRBV4-1	TRBJ1-4	CASSPQPDFTTNEKLFF
TRBV2	TRBJ2-4	CASGYKNIQYF
TRBV5-4	TRBJ2-1	CASSFIAGGYNEQFF
TRBV24-1	TRBJ1-1	CATGGGGTTEAFF
TRBV12-3/TRBV12-4	TRBJ1-1	CASSPRTGEDTEAFF
TRBV20-1	TRBJ1-2	CSAAYIDLSGYGYTF
TRBV7-8	TRBJ2-5	CASSDGPSETQYF
TRBV6-2/TRBV6-3	TRBJ2-3	CASSLAGRMNTDTQYF
TRBV2	TRBJ2-1	CARILYGGRYNEQFF
TRBV6-5	TRBJ1-1	CASSLWTANTEAFF
TRBV12-3/TRBV12-4	TRBJ2-5	CASSARGIQETQYF
TRBV3-1	TRBJ2-5	CASSLGQQLSQTQYF
TRBV7-9	TRBJ2-7	CASSPSTGVNEQYF
TRBV12-3/TRBV12-4	TRBJ1-5	CASSHRDRGLPNQPQHF
TRBV7-9	TRBJ2-1	CASSLAGTGLANEQFF
TRBV5-1	TRBJ2-1	CASKFGQGFIHQQFF
TRBV11-2	TRBJ2-7	CASTGTSYEQYF
TRBV7-9	TRBJ2-2	CASSLASFGPNTGELFF
TRBV6-5	TRBJ2-3	CASSYLSSDTQYF
TRBV29-1	TRBJ2-1	CSVLEGGAGAPNEQFF
TRBV7-2	TRBJ1-2	CASSEGPANYGYTF
TRBV5-1	TRBJ1-2	CASSLTETFLPVGYTF